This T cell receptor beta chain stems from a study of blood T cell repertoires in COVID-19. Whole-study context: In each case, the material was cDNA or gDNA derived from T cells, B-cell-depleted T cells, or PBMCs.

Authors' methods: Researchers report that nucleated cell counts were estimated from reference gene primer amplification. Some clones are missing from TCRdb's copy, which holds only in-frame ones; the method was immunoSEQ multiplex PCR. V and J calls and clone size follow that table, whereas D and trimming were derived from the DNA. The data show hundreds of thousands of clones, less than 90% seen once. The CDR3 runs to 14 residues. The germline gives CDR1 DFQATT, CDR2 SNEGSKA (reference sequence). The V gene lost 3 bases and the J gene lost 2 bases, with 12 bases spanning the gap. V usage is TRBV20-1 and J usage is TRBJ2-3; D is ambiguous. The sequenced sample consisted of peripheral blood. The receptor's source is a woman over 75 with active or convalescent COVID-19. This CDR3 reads CSASSTLPTDTQYF. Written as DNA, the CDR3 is TGCAGTGCTAGTAGCACCCTACCCACAGATACGCAGTATTTT.